These 14 T cell receptor beta chains came from one sample sequenced in a study of shared clonotypes between healthy human individuals. Clones were sequenced by immunoSEQ multiplex PCR, and TCRdb holds only the in-frame ones, with some missing. This table has 2 million or so clones, roughly 95% appearing once. The naive CD8 fraction comprised CD45RO-negative cells positively selected for CCR7 and excluded terminally differentiated effector memory CD45RA+ cells. Material for sequencing was naive CD8+ T cells sorted from blood. These receptors all stem from a young man in good health.

The CDR3 DNA reads as TGCGCCAGCAGCCAAGCTGCGACAGGGTTGAACACTGAAGCTTTCTTT. Translated: CASSQAATGLNTEAFF. The chain recombines TRBV4-1 with TRBJ1-1; TRBD1 matches 7 bases. Germline V lookup: CDR1 MGHRA, CDR2 YSYEKL. The trim removed 1 base at V and 0 bases at J, leaving 5 bases unmatched. There are 16 residues in the CDR3.

V usage is TRBV6-5 and J usage is TRBJ2-2; weak D call: TRBD1 (6 bases). Germline V gene data show CDR1 as MNHEY and CDR2 as SVGAGI. The V end was cut by 2 bases, the J end by 4 bases, with 11 bases between. The CDR3 length is 15 residues. This CDR3 reads CASSYGQFPTGELFF. DNA for the CDR3: TGTGCCAGCAGTTACGGACAGTTCCCCACCGGGGAGCTGTTTTTT.

On this clone itself: Other DNA sequences within the sample encode an identical CDR3. The chain couples TRBV28 to TRBJ1-5; 8 nucleotides line up with TRBD1. Germline CDR1 MDHEN, CDR2 SYDVKM. The CDR3 is 14 residues long. V was pared by 2 bases and J by 4 bases, with 1 base of the junction left unmatched. This chain's CDR3 is CASSLGQGNQPQHF. The DNA of the CDR3 is TGTGCCAGCAGTTTAGGACAGGGAAATCAGCCCCAGCATTTT. The full variable domain, its missing parts supplied by reference TRBV28 and TRBJ1-5, is DVKVTQSSRYLVKRTGEKVFLECVQDMDHENMFWYRQDPGLGLRLIYFSYDVKMKEKGDIPEGYSVSREKKERFSLILESASTNQTSMYLCASSLGQGNQPQHFGDGTRLSIL.

The V call is TRBV27, the J call TRBJ1-2, with a possible D match to TRBD1 (6 bases). Germline-derived CDR1 and CDR2 are MNHEY and SMNVEV (reference sequence). Trimming cost V 1 base and J 8 bases, with 14 bases left between them. The CDR3 is 14 amino acids. This CDR3 reads CASSLLGQGRGYTF. The CDR3 DNA reads TGTGCCAGCAGTTTATTAGGTCAGGGGAGAGGCTACACCTTC.

J is TRBJ2-3 and V is TRBV9; 7 nucleotides line up with TRBD2. J lost 4 bases, V lost 4 bases, and 9 bases had no gene match. There are 15 residues in the CDR3. The germline CDR1 and CDR2 sequences are SGDLS and YYNGEE. The CDR3 is CASSSEAAGPDTQYF. The CDR3 bases are TGTGCCAGCAGCTCCGAAGCAGCGGGGCCAGATACGCAGTATTTT.

The rearrangement uses TRBV6-4 and TRBJ1-1; 11 bases are shared with TRBD1. CDR3 length: 19 amino acids. Germline loops: CDR1 MRHNA, CDR2 SNTAGT. V shed 2 bases and J 6 bases; nucleotides not matched to a gene: 17. The CDR3 loop is CASSDHRDRGVVDIPEAFF. CDR3 in DNA: TGTGCCAGCAGTGACCACCGGGACAGGGGGGTAGTTGATATTCCTGAAGCTTTCTTT.

The chain combines TRBV11-3 with TRBJ2-3; 9 bases line up with TRBD2. There are 15 residues in the CDR3. With 1 base clipped from V and 9 bases from J, the junction kept 8 bases outside the gene matches. The V gene's germline CDR1 is SGHNT and CDR2 YENEEA. CDR3 residues: CASSLGGGAGHTQYF. In DNA form, the CDR3 reads TGTGCCAGCAGCTTAGGCGGGGGGGCCGGTCACACGCAGTATTTT.

This chain uses TRBV27 with TRBJ1-2, with TRBD1 as a possible D gene (5 bases). Germline V lookup: CDR1 MNHEY, CDR2 SMNVEV (reference sequence). The CDR3 is made up of 13 amino acids. V gave up 6 bases and J gave up 3 bases, with 11 bases separating them. CDR3 sequence: CASSETGHYGYTF. The CDR3 DNA follows: TGTGCCAGCAGCGAGACGGGACACTATGGCTACACCTTC.

The chain recombines TRBV11-2 with TRBJ2-1; 13 bases agree with TRBD2. The CDR3 is made up of 17 amino acids. J was trimmed by 4 bases and V by 4 bases; bases with no gene match: 7. The germline V gene encodes CDR1 SGHAT and CDR2 FQNNGV. The CDR3 loop reads CASSSGLAGSLYNEQFF. The DNA for the CDR3 is TGTGCCAGCAGCTCGGGACTAGCGGGGAGTCTTTACAATGAGCAGTTCTTC.

This chain links TRBV10-2 with TRBJ2-7; D could derive from TRBD1 or TRBD2 (5 bases each). CDR1 is WSHSY and CDR2 is SAAADI in the germline V gene. The germline V and J ends were trimmed by 5 bases and 0 bases, with 17 bases remaining between them. There are 16 residues in the CDR3. In DNA form, the CDR3 reads TGCGCCAGCAGTTCCCATCCTGCCGGGACCTCCTACGAGCAGTACTTC. Its translation: CASSSHPAGTSYEQYF.

This chain uses TRBV5-8 with TRBJ2-7; D remains unclear. V lost 3 bases, J lost 7 bases, and 8 bases lay in between. The CDR3 loop spans 11 amino acids. The V gene's germline CDR1 is SGHTS and CDR2 YDEGEE. CDR3 in DNA: TGTGCCAGCAGCTGGCCCGGGGAGCAGTACTTC. It is translated as CASSWPGEQYF. The variable domain in full, with the rest retrieved from reference TRBV5-8 and TRBJ2-7, is EAGVTQSPTHLIKTRGQQATLRCSPISGHTSVYWYQQALGLGLQFLLWYDEGEERNRGNFPPRFSGRQFPNYSSELNVNALELEDSALYLCASSWPGEQYFGPGTRLTVT.

The V and J genes are TRBV28 and TRBJ1-5, with 7 bases identical to TRBD1. The CDR3 runs to 15 residues. CDR1 is MDHEN and CDR2 is SYDVKM in the germline V gene. V was pared by 5 bases and J by 4 bases, with 8 bases of the junction left unmatched. Written as DNA, the CDR3 is TGTGCCAGCAGTGCCAGGGACAGTTATAATCAGCCCCAGCATTTT. As protein: CASSARDSYNQPQHF.

The genes are TRBV10-2 and TRBJ2-1, with 8 positions matching TRBD1. The germline gives CDR1 WSHSY, CDR2 SAAADI. Losses at the gene ends were 0 bases for V and 0 bases for J; bases not matched to a gene: 7. The CDR3 sequence is 18 residues long. CDR3 sequence: CASSESPRDRGSYNEQFF. The CDR3 DNA follows: TGCGCCAGCAGTGAGTCCCCCCGAGACAGGGGCTCCTACAATGAGCAGTTCTTC.

The V gene is TRBV21-1, the J gene TRBJ1-6. TRBV21-1 is annotated as a pseudogene. The CDR3 length is 17 residues. The DNA of the CDR3 is TGTGCCAGCAGCCCCGCCCGGGGGCCCCGGGCACATTCACCCCTCCACTTT. This translates into CASSPARGPRAHSPLHF.